Each of the 9 T cell receptor beta chains below was sequenced from the same sample in a study of blood T cell repertoires in COVID-19. This table comes from immunoSEQ multiplex PCR, and its TCRdb copy is limited to in-frame clones, with some not included. This table has some 50,000 clones, roughly 88% appearing once. The sample consisted of peripheral blood. These receptors were taken from a man between 65 and 85 years old with acute or convalescent COVID-19.

The chain is built from TRBV19 and TRBJ2-7; 12 positions agree with TRBD2. V dropped 5 bases and J dropped 2; count of bases not matched to a gene: 10. Germline V gene sequence: CDR1 LNHDA, CDR2 SQIVND (reference sequence). The CDR3 is 17 residues long. The CDR3 nucleotides read TGTGCCAGTAGTCCAGTTGGACTAGCGGGAAGGGCCTACGAGCAGTACTTC. Protein sequence: CASSPVGLAGRAYEQYF.

The CDR3 nucleotides are TGCGCCAGCAGCCATACATATCGGGACAACCAAAACTATGGCTACACCTTC. Its translation is CASSHTYRDNQNYGYTF. The rearrangement uses TRBV4-1 and TRBJ1-2; possibly TRBD1 for D (6 bases). The CDR3 consists of 17 residues. CDR1 is MGHRA, CDR2 YSYEKL, per germline. Deletions cut 3 bases from V and 2 bases from J, with 19 bases between.

The chain recombines TRBV6-5 with TRBJ2-7; 7 bases align to TRBD1. Germline trimming cut 5 bases from V and 5 bases from J; bases unmatched to any gene: 9. The V gene's germline CDR1 is MNHEY and CDR2 SVGAGI. This CDR3 spans 14 amino acids. The CDR3: CASSKRQGLNEQYF. CDR3 nucleotides: TGTGCCAGCAGTAAACGACAGGGCTTGAACGAGCAGTACTTC.

This clone came up a few times. The chain is built from TRBV5-6 and TRBJ2-1; D possibly corresponds to TRBD1 (5 bases). V gave up 2 bases and J gave up 5 bases, with 11 bases separating them. The germline V gene encodes CDR1 SGHDT and CDR2 YYEEEE. The CDR3 has 14 residues. CDR3 loop: CASSFRAGNNEQFF. The CDR3 DNA reads TGTGCCAGCAGCTTTCGGGCAGGGAACAATGAGCAGTTCTTC. The full variable domain, with the rest looked up from reference TRBV5-6 and TRBJ2-1, is DAGVTQSPTHLIKTRGQQVTLRCSPKSGHDTVSWYQQALGQGPQFIFQYYEEEERQRGNFPDRFSGHQFPNYSSELNVNALLLGDSALYLCASSFRAGNNEQFFGPGTRLTVL.

The chain employs TRBV6-1 and TRBJ2-7; possible D gene TRBD1, 6 bases. Germline assignment: CDR1 MNHNS and CDR2 SASEGT. V was trimmed by 5 bases and J by 7 bases, leaving 18 bases between them. The CDR3 is made up of 14 amino acids. CDR3 sequence reads: CASSLTGKGWEQYF. The CDR3 bases are TGTGCCAGCAGTCTTACAGGGAAAGGGTGGGAGCAGTACTTC.

The chain uses TRBV4-3 and TRBJ1-4, with 10 bases that match TRBD1. This CDR3 region has 16 residues. V dropped 0 bases and J dropped 15; count of bases not matched to a gene: 13. Germline CDR1 LGHNA, CDR2 YSLEER. In nucleotides, the CDR3 is TGCGCCAGCAGCCAAGAGGTTAGGACAGGGGGAAGTCGGGTGTTTTTT. Translation: CASSQEVRTGGSRVFF.

This clone was seen once. The CDR3 bases are TGTGCCACCAGTGATTTATCATCGAACACCGGGGAGCTGTTTTTT. Translation: CATSDLSSNTGELFF. The rearrangement joins TRBV24-1 to TRBJ2-2, with D hard to call. CDR1 is KGHDR, CDR2 SFDVKD, per germline. CDR3 length equals 15 residues. The V end lost 1 base, the J end lost 0 bases, and 5 bases lay between the germline ends.

The V call is TRBV2, the J call TRBJ1-2; 8 bases align to TRBD1. CDR3 length equals 12 residues. V shed 6 bases, J shed 7 bases, and the junction held 4 bases outside the gene matches. CDR1 is SNHLY and CDR2 is FYNNEI in the germline V gene. The CDR3 loop reads CASRIQGGGYTF. In nucleotides, the CDR3 is TGTGCCAGCAGAATACAGGGGGGTGGCTACACCTTC.

The chain has TRBV7-9 and TRBJ1-3, with D possibly TRBD1 on 6 matching bases. Trimming removed 1 base at V and 2 bases at J, with 12 bases between. From germline, CDR1 is SEHNR and CDR2 FQNEAQ (reference sequence). CDR3 size: 16 residues. CDR3 sequence (DNA): TGTGCCAGCAGCTTAGAGTTGGGGGCGCCTGGAAACACCATATATTTT. This sequence encodes CASSLELGAPGNTIYF.